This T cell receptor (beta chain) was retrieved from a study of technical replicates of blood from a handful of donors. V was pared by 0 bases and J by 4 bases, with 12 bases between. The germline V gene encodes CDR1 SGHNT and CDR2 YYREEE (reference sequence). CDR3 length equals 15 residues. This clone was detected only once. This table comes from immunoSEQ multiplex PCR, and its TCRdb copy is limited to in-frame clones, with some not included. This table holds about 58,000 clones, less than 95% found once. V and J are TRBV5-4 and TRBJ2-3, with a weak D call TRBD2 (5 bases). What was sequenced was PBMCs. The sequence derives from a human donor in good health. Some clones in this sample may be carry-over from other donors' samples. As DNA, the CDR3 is TGTGCCAGCAGCTTGGTCCTAGCTGTGGCAGATACGCAGTATTTT. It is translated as CASSLVLAVADTQYF.